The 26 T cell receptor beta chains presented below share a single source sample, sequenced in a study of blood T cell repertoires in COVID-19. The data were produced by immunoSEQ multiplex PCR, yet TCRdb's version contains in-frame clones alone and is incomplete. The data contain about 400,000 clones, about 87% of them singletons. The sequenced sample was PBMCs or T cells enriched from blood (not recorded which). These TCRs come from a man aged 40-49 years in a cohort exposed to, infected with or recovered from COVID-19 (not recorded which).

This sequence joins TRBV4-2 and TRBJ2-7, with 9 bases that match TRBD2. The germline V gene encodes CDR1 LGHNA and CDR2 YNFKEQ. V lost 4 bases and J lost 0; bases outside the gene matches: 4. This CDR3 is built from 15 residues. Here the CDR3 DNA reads TGTGCCAGCAGCCGAATAGCGGGGGACTCCTACGAGCAGTACTTC. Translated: CASSRIAGDSYEQYF.

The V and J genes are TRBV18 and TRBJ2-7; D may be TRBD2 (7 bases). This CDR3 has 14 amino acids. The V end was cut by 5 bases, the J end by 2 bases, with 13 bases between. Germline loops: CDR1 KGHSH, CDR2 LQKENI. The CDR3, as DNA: TGTGCCAGCTCAACTGGGGGGGCGACCTACGAGCAGTACTTC. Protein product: CASSTGGATYEQYF.

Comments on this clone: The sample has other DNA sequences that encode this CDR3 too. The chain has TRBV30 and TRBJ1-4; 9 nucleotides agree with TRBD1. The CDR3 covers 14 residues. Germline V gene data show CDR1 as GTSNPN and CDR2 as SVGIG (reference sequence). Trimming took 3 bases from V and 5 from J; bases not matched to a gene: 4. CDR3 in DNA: TGTGCCTGGAGGGGGACAGGGTCGAATGAAAAACTGTTTTTT. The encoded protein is CAWRGTGSNEKLFF.

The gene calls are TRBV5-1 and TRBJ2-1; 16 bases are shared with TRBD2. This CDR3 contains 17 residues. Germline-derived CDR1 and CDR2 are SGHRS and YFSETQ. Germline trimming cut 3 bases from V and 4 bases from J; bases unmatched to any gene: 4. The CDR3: CASSWGTSGREYNEQFF. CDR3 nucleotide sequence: TGCGCCAGCAGCTGGGGGACTAGCGGGAGGGAATACAATGAGCAGTTCTTC.

CDR3 amino acids: CASSVRDRGSPLHF. In DNA form, the CDR3 reads TGTGCCAGCAGTGTCCGGGACAGGGGCTCACCCCTCCACTTT. The V gene is TRBV2, the J gene TRBJ1-6; 10 bases line up with TRBD1. J lost 10 bases, V lost 4 bases, and 4 bases had no gene match. The germline V gene has CDR1 SNHLY and CDR2 FYNNEI. The CDR3 has 14 residues.

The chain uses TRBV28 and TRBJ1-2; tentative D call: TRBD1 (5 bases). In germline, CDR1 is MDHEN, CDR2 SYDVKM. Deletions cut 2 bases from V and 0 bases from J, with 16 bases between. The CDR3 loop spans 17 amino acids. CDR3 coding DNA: TGTGCCAGCAGTTTACAGGGCCCCCCCACAACTAACTATGGCTACACCTTC. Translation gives CASSLQGPPTTNYGYTF.

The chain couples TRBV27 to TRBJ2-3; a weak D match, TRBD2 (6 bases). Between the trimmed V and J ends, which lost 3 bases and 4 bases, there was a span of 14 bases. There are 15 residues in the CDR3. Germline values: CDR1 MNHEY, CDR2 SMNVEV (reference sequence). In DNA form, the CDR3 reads TGTGCCAGCAGTTTTGGGTCGGGAGACTCAGATACGCAGTATTTT. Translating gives CASSFGSGDSDTQYF.

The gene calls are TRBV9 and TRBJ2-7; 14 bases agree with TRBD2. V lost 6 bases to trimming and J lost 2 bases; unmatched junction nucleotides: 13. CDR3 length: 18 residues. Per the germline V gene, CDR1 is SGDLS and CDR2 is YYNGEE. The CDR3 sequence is CASTPDGLAGGRPYEQYF. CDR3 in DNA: TGTGCCAGCACCCCAGATGGACTAGCGGGAGGCCGACCCTACGAGCAGTACTTC. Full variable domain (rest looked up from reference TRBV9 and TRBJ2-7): DSGVTQTPKHLITATGQRVTLRCSPRSGDLSVYWYQQSLDQGLQFLIQYYNGEERAKGNILERFSAQQFPDLHSELNLSSLELGDSALYFCASTPDGLAGGRPYEQYFGPGTRLTVT.

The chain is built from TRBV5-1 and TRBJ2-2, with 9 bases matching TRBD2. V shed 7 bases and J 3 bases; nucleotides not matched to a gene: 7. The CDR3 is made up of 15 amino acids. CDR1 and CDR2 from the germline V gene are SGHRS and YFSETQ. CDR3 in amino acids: CASRRLADYTGELFF. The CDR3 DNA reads TGCGCCAGCCGCCGACTAGCGGATTACACCGGGGAGCTGTTTTTT.

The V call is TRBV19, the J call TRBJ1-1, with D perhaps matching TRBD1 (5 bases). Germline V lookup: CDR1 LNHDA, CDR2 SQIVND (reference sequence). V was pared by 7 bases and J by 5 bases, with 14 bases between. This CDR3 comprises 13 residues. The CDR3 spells CASIWQGGTEAFF. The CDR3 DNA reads TGTGCCAGTATTTGGCAGGGAGGGACTGAAGCTTTCTTT.

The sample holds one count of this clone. The CDR3 protein is CASSAGRGKEISGSYNEQFF. The CDR3, as DNA: TGTGCCAGCAGCGCAGGACGGGGTAAGGAAATTTCGGGCTCCTACAATGAGCAGTTCTTC. The rearrangement links TRBV2 to TRBJ2-1; a weak D match, TRBD2 (5 bases). The CDR3 sequence is 20 residues long. The V and J ends lost 6 bases and 0 bases respectively, with 27 bases between them. Germline V gene sequence: CDR1 SNHLY, CDR2 FYNNEI. The whole variable domain, remainder taken from reference TRBV2 and TRBJ2-1, is EPEVTQTPSHQVTQMGQEVILRCVPISNHLYFYWYRQILGQKVEFLVSFYNNEISEKSEIFDDQFSVERPDGSNFTLKIRSTKLEDSAMYFCASSAGRGKEISGSYNEQFFGPGTRLTVL.

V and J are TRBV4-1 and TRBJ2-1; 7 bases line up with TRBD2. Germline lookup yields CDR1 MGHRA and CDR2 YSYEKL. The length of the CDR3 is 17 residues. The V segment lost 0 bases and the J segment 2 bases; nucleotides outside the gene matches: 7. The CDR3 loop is CASSQEMGGRAYNEQFF. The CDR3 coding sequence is TGCGCCAGCAGCCAAGAAATGGGTGGGAGGGCCTACAATGAGCAGTTCTTC.

CDR3 DNA: TGTGCCAGCCGATACAGACGCACGGACACTGAAGCTTTCTTT. It encodes CASRYRRTDTEAFF. The rearrangement joins TRBV27 to TRBJ1-1; D uncertain. This CDR3 comprises 14 residues. Germline-derived CDR1 and CDR2 are MNHEY and SMNVEV (reference sequence). V was trimmed by 8 bases and J by 3 bases, leaving 16 bases between them.

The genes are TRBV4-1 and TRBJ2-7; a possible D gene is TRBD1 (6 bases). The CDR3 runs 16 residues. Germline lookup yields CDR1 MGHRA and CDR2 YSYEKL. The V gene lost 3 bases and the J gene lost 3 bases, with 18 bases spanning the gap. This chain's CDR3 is CASSQGLQGWNYEQYF. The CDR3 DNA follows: TGCGCCAGCAGCCAGGGGTTACAGGGATGGAACTACGAGCAGTACTTC.

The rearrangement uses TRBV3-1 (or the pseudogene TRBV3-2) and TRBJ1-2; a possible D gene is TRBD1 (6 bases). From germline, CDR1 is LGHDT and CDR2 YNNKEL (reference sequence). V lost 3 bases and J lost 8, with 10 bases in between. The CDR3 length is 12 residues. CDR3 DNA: TGTGCCAGCAGCCATGACAGGAGCGGCTACACCTTC. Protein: CASSHDRSGYTF.

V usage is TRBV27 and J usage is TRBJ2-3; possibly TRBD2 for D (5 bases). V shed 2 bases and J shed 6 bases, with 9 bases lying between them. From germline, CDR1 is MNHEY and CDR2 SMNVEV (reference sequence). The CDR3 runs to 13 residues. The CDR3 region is CASSLDWRDTQYF. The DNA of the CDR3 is TGTGCCAGCAGTTTAGATTGGAGGGATACGCAGTATTTT.

The CDR3 loop is CASSVRGEQFF. CDR3 in DNA: TGTGCCAGCAGCGTTCGGGGGGAGCAGTTCTTC. The chain employs TRBV7-9 and TRBJ2-1; TRBD2 is a possible D gene (6 bases). V gave up 5 bases and J gave up 10 bases, with 9 bases separating them. The CDR3 has 11 amino acids. Per the germline V gene, CDR1 is SEHNR and CDR2 is FQNEAQ (reference sequence). The entire variable domain, with the rest obtained from reference TRBV7-9 and TRBJ2-1, is as follows: DTGVSQNPRHKITKRGQNVTFRCDPISEHNRLYWYRQTLGQGPEFLTYFQNEAQLEKSRLLSDRFSAERPKGSFSTLEIQRTEQGDSAMYLCASSVRGEQFFGPGTRLTVL.

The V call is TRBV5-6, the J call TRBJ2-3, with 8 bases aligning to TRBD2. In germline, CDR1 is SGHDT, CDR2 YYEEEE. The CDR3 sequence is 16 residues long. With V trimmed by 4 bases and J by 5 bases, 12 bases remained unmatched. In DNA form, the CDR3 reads TGTGCCAGCAGCCTGCTTGCGGGAGGATTGAGAGATACGCAGTATTTT. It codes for CASSLLAGGLRDTQYF. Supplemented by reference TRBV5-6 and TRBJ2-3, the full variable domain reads DAGVTQSPTHLIKTRGQQVTLRCSPKSGHDTVSWYQQALGQGPQFIFQYYEEEERQRGNFPDRFSGHQFPNYSSELNVNALLLGDSALYLCASSLLAGGLRDTQYFGPGTRLTVL.

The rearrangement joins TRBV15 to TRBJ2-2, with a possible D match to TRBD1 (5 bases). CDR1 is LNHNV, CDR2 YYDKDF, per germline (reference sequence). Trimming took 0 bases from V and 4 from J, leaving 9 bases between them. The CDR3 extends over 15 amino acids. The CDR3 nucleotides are TGTGCCACCAGCAGAGATCGACAGATCACCGGGGAGCTGTTTTTT. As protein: CATSRDRQITGELFF.

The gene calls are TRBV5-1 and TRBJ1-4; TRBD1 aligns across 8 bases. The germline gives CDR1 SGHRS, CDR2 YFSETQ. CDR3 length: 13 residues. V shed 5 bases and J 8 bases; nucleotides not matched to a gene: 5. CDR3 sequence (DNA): TGCGCCAGCAGGTTTGACAGGGGCGAAAAACTGTTTTTT. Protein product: CASRFDRGEKLFF.

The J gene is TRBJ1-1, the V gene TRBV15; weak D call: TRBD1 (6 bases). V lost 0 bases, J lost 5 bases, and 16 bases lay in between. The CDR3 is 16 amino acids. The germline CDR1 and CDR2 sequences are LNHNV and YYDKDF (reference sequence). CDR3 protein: CATSRDSQGPGTEAFF. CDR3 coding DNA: TGTGCCACCAGCAGAGATAGTCAGGGGCCGGGGACTGAAGCTTTCTTT.

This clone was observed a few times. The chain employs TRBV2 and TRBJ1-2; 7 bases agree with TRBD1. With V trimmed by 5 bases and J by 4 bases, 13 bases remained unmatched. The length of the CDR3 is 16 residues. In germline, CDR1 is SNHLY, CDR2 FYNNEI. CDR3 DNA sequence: TGTGCCAGCAGTTTCGACAGGGAAGTTAATTCCTATGGCTACACCTTC. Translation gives CASSFDREVNSYGYTF.

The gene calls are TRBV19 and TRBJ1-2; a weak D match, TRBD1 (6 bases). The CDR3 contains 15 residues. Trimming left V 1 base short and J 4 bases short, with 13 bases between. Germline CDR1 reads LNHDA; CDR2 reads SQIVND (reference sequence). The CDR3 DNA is TGTGCCAGTAGTATAGGGCCCGGACAGAGCTATGGCTACACCTTC. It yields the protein CASSIGPGQSYGYTF.

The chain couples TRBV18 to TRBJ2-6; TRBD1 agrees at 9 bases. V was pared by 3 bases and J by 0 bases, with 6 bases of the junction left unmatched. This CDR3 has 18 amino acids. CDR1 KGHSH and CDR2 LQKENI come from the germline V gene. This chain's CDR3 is CASSPTGTGSSGANVLTF. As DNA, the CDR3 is TGTGCCAGCTCACCGACCGGGACAGGGTCCTCTGGGGCCAACGTCCTGACTTTC.

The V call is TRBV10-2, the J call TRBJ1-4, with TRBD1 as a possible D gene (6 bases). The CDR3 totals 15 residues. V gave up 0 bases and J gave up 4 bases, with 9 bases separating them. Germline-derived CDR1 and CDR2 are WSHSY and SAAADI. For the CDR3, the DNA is TGCGCCAGCAGTGAGTCACAGGGTGGTAATGAAAAACTGTTTTTT. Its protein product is CASSESQGGNEKLFF.

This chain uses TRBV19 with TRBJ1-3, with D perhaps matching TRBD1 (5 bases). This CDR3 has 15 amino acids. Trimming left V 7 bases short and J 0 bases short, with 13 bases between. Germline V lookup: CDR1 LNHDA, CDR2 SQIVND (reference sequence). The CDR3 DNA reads TGTGCCAGTACACAGGATACAAGCTCTGGAAACACCATATATTTT. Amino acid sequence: CASTQDTSSGNTIYF.